This T cell receptor beta chain came from a study of T cell changes during pregnancy in multiple sclerosis. The method was immunoSEQ multiplex PCR; TCRdb's version includes in-frame clones alone and lacks a portion of them. Among some 74,000 clones, 85% to 95% were seen once, and the ten largest hold 2.3%. The CDR3 covers 17 residues. Germline loops: CDR1 MNHEY, CDR2 SMNVEV (reference sequence). In its sample, this clone was seen once. One end of the junction varies from germline; a read error may be responsible. The receptor was isolated from a female donor with multiple sclerosis, enrolled in a pregnancy study. V and J are TRBV27 and TRBJ2-5; 10 bases fit TRBD2. The sequenced sample was peripheral blood, obtained before pregnancy. CDR3 protein: CASSVSIAGGSQETQYF. DNA of the CDR3: TGTGCCAGCAGTGTATCGATAGCGGGAGGCTCTCAAGAGACCCAGTACTTC.